This record covers a single T cell receptor beta chain. This record comes from a study of cytomegalovirus exposure and HLA in healthy donors. The PCR had 60 Vbeta and 13 Jbeta primers. Sequencing was performed with immunoSEQ multiplex PCR; in TCRdb, only in-frame clones are kept and a portion is missing. Found here are 150,000 to 200,000 clones, approximately 70% of them singletons; the top ten hold 6% to 7.5%. Between the trimmed V and J ends, which lost 4 bases and 3 bases, there was a span of 12 bases. CDR1 is SGHNT and CDR2 is YYREEE in the germline V gene (reference sequence). This CDR3 is 14 amino acids long.

This receptor was obtained from a man aged 35 to 55 in good health and CMV-seropositive. V and J are TRBV5-4 and TRBJ2-3, with D perhaps matching TRBD2 (6 bases). Sequencing was carried out using PBMCs. The CDR3 loop is CASSQGLGTDTQYF. The CDR3 DNA sequence: TGTGCCAGCAGCCAGGGACTCGGAACAGATACGCAGTATTTT. Full variable domain (outside the CDR3, taken from reference TRBV5-4 and TRBJ2-3): ETGVTQSPTHLIKTRGQQVTLRCSSQSGHNTVSWYQQALGQGPQFIFQYYREEENGRGNFPPRFSGLQFPNYSSELNVNALELDDSALYLCASSQGLGTDTQYFGPGTRLTVL.